This T cell receptor (beta chain) was documented in a study of cytomegalovirus exposure and HLA in healthy donors. Study observations and caveats: Immune exposure data for these donors was limited to CMV serostatus. It was shown in a later analysis that HLA-associated TCR beta chains were more clonally expanded than other, equally common chains. A list of about 180 TCR beta chains associated with cytomegalovirus was given.

Researchers ran the PCR with 60 Vbeta and 13 Jbeta primers. Assay used: immunoSEQ multiplex PCR; TCRdb lists only in-frame clones, some missing. The repertoire holds over 100,000 clones, with 74% as singletons. Samples came from healthy bone marrow donors. Turning to this clone: The antigen is unknown.

The V gene lost 3 bases and the J gene lost 4 bases, with 12 bases spanning the gap. The length of the CDR3 is 15 residues. CDR1 and CDR2 (germline): MDHEN, SYDVKM. The sequence derives from a human donor in good health. The chain links TRBV28 to TRBJ2-2, with a tentative D call TRBD2 (6 bases). Sequencing used PBMCs. Written as DNA, the CDR3 is TGTGCCAGCAGTTTGTCTAGCGTGTTCACCGGGGAGCTGTTTTTT. As protein: CASSLSSVFTGELFF. Looking up the rest from reference TRBV28 and TRBJ2-2 gives the full variable domain: DVKVTQSSRYLVKRTGEKVFLECVQDMDHENMFWYRQDPGLGLRLIYFSYDVKMKEKGDIPEGYSVSREKKERFSLILESASTNQTSMYLCASSLSSVFTGELFFGEGSRLTVL.